This T cell receptor (beta chain) is from a study of blood T cell repertoires in COVID-19. Across the whole study: Italy, Spain and the United States were the sources of the convalescent and acute COVID-19 samples.

This clone was found once. Cohort 3 donors were reported recovered after two negative PCRs, clearance, or symptom resolution. Looked up from germline, CDR1 is SEHNR and CDR2 is FQNEAQ (reference sequence). V lost 1 base and J lost 6; bases outside the gene matches: 9. This CDR3 spans 16 amino acids. As processed by the authors: By means of reference gene primer amplification, nucleated cell counts were estimated. Libraries were prepared by immunoSEQ multiplex PCR; TCRdb keeps only in-frame clonotypes and omits some of them. V, J and clone size are taken as reported in that table, and D and trimming were inferred from the DNA itself. In the table there are fewer than 300,000 clones, 80% to 95% of which are singletons.

Sequencing was performed on PBMCs or T cells enriched from blood (not recorded which). This chain connects TRBV7-9 to TRBJ1-1; 9 bases are a match to TRBD1. This TCR came from a woman aged 25 to 39 who had recovered from COVID-19. The CDR3 loop reads CASSLDLGQGAPEAFF. The CDR3 DNA is TGTGCCAGCAGCTTAGACTTGGGACAGGGAGCGCCTGAAGCTTTCTTT.